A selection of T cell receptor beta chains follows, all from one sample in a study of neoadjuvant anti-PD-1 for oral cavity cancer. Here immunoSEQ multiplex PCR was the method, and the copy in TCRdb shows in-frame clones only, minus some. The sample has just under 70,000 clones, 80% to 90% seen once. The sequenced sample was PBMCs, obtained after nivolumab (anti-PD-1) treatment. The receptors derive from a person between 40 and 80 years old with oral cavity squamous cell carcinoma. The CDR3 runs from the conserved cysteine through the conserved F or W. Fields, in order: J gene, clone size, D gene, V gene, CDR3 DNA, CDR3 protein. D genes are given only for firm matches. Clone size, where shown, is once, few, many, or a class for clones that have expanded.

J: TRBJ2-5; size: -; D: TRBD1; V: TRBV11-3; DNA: TGTGCCAGCAGCAAGACAGGGGCCAAGACCCAGTACTTC; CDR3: CASSKTGAKTQYF
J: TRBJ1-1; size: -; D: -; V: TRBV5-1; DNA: TGCGCCAGCAGCCAACACACAGGATTGAGCACTGAAGCTTTCTTT; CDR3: CASSQHTGLSTEAFF
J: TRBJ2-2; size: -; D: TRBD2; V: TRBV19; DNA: TGTGCCAGTAGAAACTCCGGGCGGGAGGGGGAGCTGTTTTTT; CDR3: CASRNSGREGELFF
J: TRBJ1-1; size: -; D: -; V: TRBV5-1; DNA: TGCGCCAGCAGCTTGGAGACGGGACTGAACACTGAAGCTTTCTTT; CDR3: CASSLETGLNTEAFF
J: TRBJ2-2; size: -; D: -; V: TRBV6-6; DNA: TGTGCCAGCAGTTACGAGCGTTGGAATGGCGGGGAGCTGTTTTTT; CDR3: CASSYERWNGGELFF
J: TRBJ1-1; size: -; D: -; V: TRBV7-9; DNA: TGTGCCAGCAGCCCTCCAGGGGACACTGAAGCTTTCTTT; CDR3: CASSPPGDTEAFF
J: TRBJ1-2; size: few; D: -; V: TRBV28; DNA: TGTGCCAGCAGTTCTCCCGGAGGGGGGTTCGGCTACACCTTC; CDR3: CASSSPGGGFGYTF
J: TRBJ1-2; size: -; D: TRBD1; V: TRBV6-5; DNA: TGTGCCAGCACCAGACAGGGAGGGAGCTATGGCTACACCTTC; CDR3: CASTRQGGSYGYTF
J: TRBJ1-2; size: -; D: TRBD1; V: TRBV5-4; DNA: TGTGCCAGCAGCTTCGGGGGACAGATCTATGGCTACACCTTC; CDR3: CASSFGGQIYGYTF
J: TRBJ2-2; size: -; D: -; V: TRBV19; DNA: TGTGCCAGTAGTATAGACGACAGAAACACCGGGGAGCTGTTTTTT; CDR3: CASSIDDRNTGELFF
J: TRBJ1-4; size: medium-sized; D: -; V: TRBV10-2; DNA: TGCGCCAGCAGTGAGTTGGGACAAATATCGGGAAAACTGTTTTTT; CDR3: CASSELGQISGKLFF
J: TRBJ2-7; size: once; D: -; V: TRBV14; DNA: TGTGCCAGCAGCCAAGAAGTAGGCGAGCAGTACTTC; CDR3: CASSQEVGEQYF
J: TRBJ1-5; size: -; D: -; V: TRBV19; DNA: TGTGCCAGTAGTATCAGACTGAGAGGGGTTAGCAATCAGCCCCAGCATTTT; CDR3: CASSIRLRGVSNQPQHF
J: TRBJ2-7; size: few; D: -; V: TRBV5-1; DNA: TGCGCCAGCAGCACGGGGGGCGGATCGGAGCAGTACTTC; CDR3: CASSTGGGSEQYF
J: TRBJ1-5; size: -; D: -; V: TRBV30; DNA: TGTGCCTGGGACTTCGGGGGGGGCAATCAGCCCCAGCATTTT; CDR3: CAWDFGGGNQPQHF
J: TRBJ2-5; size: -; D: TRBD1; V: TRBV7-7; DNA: TGTGCTAGCAGCTTAGGTATAGGGGGCTCACAAGAGACCCAGTACTTC; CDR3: CASSLGIGGSQETQYF
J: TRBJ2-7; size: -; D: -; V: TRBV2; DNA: TGTGCCAGCAGTGATGTGGGGAGGTACGAGCAGTACTTC; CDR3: CASSDVGRYEQYF
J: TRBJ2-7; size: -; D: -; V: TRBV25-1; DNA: TGTGCCAGCAGTGACCACACAGGCTACGAGCAGTACTTC; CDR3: CASSDHTGYEQYF
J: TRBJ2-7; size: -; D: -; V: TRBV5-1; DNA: TGCGCCAGCAGCTTGGGTCCGGGGTACCAGTACGAGCAGTACTTC; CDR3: CASSLGPGYQYEQYF
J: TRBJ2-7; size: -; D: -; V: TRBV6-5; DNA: TGTGCCAGCAGTTACACAGGGCTGCTACGCGAGCAGTACTTC; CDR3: CASSYTGLLREQYF
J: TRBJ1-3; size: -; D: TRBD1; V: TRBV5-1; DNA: TGCGCCAGCAGCCCAGGGACAGAAGCTGGAAACACCATATATTTT; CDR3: CASSPGTEAGNTIYF
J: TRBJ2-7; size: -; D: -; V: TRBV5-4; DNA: TGTGCCAGCAGCCGGGGACGTCCCGGAGAGGTCTACGAGCAGTACTTC; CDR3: CASSRGRPGEVYEQYF
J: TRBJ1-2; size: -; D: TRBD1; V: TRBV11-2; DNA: TGTGCCAGCAGCCAAGGGACAGGGGAGTCTTATGGCTACACCTTC; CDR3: CASSQGTGESYGYTF
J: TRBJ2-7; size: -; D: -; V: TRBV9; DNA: TGTGCCAGCAGCGTAGTCCCGGGAAGCCTCTACGAGCAGTACTTC; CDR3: CASSVVPGSLYEQYF
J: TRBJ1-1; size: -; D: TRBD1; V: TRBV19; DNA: TGTGCCAGTAGTAGCCAGGGGGGAATAAACACTGAAGCTTTCTTT; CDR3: CASSSQGGINTEAFF
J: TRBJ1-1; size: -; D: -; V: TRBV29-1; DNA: TGCAGCGTCAGACCGCAGTTGAACACTGAAGCTTTCTTT; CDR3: CSVRPQLNTEAFF
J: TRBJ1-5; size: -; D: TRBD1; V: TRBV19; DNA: TGTGCCAGTAGTTCACAGGGGATCGGCAATCAGCCCCAGCATTTT; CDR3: CASSSQGIGNQPQHF
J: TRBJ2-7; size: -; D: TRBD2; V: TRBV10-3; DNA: TGTGCCACCGGAAGGACTAGCTCCCTCTACGAGCAGTACTTC; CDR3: CATGRTSSLYEQYF
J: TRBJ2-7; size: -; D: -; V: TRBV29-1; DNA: TGCAGCGGGAAGGACACAACCTACGAGCAGTACTTC; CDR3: CSGKDTTYEQYF
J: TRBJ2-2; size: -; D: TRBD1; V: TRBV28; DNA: TGTGCCAGCAGTTTACCAGGGGGCGGCACCGGGGAGCTGTTTTTT; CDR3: CASSLPGGGTGELFF
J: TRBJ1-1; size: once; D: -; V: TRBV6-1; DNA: TGTGCCAGCAGCTCCCTAGAAATGAACACTGAAGCTTTCTTT; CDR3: CASSSLEMNTEAFF
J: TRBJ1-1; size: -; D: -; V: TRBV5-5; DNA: TGTGCCAGCAGCCCGACGACAGGGAACACTGAAGCTTTCTTT; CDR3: CASSPTTGNTEAFF
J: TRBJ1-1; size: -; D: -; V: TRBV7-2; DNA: TGTGCCAGCAGCTTCACCCAGGGGTACACTGAAGCTTTCTTT; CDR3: CASSFTQGYTEAFF
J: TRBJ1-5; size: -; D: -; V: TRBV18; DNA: TGTGCCAGCTCATTAGGGGGGATTAGCAATCAGCCCCAGCATTTT; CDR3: CASSLGGISNQPQHF
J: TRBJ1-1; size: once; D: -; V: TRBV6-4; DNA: TGTGCCAGCAGCCAACAGGGAAGCACTGAAGCTTTCTTT; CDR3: CASSQQGSTEAFF
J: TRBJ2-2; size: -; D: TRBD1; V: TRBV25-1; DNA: TGTGCCAGCAGTGATGTCGGGACAGTATCCGGGGAGCTGTTTTTT; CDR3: CASSDVGTVSGELFF
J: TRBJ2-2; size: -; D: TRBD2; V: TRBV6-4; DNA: TGTGCCAGCAGTTCGAGCGGGGGAGCCACCGGGGAGCTGTTTTTT; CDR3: CASSSSGGATGELFF
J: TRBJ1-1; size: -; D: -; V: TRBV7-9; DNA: TGTGCCAGCAGCTTAGAAGTGATGAACACTGAAGCTTTCTTT; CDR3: CASSLEVMNTEAFF
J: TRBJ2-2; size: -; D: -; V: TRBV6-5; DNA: TGTGCCAGCACCGAGGACACCGGGGAGCTGTTTTTT; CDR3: CASTEDTGELFF
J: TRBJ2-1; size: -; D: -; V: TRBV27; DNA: TGTGCCAGCAATCGCGGAGGGGCCCCCTACAATGAGCAGTTCTTC; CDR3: CASNRGGAPYNEQFF
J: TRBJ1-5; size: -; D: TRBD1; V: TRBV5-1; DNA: TGCGCCAGCAGCTGGGACAGGGCCGGGCCCCAGCATTTT; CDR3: CASSWDRAGPQHF
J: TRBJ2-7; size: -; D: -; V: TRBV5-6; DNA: TGTGCCAGCAGCTCTATACAGGGCGAGCAGTACTTC; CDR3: CASSSIQGEQYF
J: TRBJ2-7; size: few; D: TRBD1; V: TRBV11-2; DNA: TGTGCCAGCAGCTCAATTAGGGACAGCCCACCTCGGGAGCAGTACTTC; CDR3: CASSSIRDSPPREQYF
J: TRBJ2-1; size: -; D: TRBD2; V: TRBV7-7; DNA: TGTGCTAGCAGCTTAGCCGTTAGCGGGGGCTACAATGAGCAGTTCTTC; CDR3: CASSLAVSGGYNEQFF
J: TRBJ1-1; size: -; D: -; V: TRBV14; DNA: TGTGCCAGCAAGGGAACTAGAGGCGGCACTGAAGCTTTCTTT; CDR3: CASKGTRGGTEAFF
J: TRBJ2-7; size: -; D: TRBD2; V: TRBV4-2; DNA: TGTGCCAGCAGCCAAGATGGGACTAGCGGAGTCTACGAGCAGTACTTC; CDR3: CASSQDGTSGVYEQYF
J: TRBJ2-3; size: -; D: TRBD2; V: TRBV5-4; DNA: TGTGCCAGCAGCTTTAGCGGGCAATCGTCTAGCACAGATACGCAGTATTTT; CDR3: CASSFSGQSSSTDTQYF
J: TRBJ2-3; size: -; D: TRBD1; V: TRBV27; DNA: TGTGCCAGCAGTTTCGACAGGGTACGGACAGATACGCAGTATTTT; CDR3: CASSFDRVRTDTQYF
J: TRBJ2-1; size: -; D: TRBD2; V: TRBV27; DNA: TGTGCCAGCAGTTCCCTAGCGGGAGGGGTGAATGAGCAGTTCTTC; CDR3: CASSSLAGGVNEQFF
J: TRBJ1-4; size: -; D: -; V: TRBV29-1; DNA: TGCAGCGTCGCAGGGGCAACTAATGAAAAACTGTTTTTT; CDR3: CSVAGATNEKLFF
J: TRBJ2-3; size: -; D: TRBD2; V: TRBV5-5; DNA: TGTGCCAGCAGCCGTGGGACTAGCGTTAGCACAGATACGCAGTATTTT; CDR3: CASSRGTSVSTDTQYF
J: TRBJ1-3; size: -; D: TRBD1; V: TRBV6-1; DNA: TGTGCCAGCACCCGACAGGGTTCTGGAAACACCATATATTTT; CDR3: CASTRQGSGNTIYF
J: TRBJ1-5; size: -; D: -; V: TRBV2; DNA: TGTGCCAGCAGCCAATCGGGGGGAGATCAGCCCCAGCATTTT; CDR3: CASSQSGGDQPQHF
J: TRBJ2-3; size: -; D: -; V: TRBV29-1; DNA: TGCAGCGTTGATCCGGGGGCCGCAGATACGCAGTATTTT; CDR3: CSVDPGAADTQYF